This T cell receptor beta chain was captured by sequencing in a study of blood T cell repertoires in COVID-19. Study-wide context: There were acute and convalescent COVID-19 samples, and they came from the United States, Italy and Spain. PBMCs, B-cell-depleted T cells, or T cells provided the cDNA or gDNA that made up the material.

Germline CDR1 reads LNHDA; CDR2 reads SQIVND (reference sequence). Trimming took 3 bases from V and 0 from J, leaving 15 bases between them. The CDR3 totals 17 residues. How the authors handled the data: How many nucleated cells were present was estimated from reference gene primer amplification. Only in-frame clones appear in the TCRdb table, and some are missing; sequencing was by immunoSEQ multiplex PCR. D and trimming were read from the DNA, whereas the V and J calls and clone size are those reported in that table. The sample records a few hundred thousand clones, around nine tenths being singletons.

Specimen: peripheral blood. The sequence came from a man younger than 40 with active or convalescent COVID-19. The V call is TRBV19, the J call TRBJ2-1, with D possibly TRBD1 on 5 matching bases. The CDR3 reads CASSIVGGDSSYNEQFF. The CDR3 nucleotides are TGTGCCAGTAGTATCGTGGGCGGCGACAGCTCCTACAATGAGCAGTTCTTC. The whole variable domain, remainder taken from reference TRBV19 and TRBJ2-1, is DGGITQSPKYLFRKEGQNVTLSCEQNLNHDAMYWYRQDPGQGLRLIYYSQIVNDFQKGDIAEGYSVSREKKESFPLTVTSAQKNPTAFYLCASSIVGGDSSYNEQFFGPGTRLTVL.